These T cell receptor beta chains were read from a single sample in a study of shared clonotypes between healthy human individuals. The assay was immunoSEQ multiplex PCR, and TCRdb's table has in-frame clones only and misses some. Of some 630,000 clones listed, 95% to 97% are singletons. Sample: naive CD8+ T cells sorted from blood. The receptors originated from a woman in her thirties in good health. CDR3s include the opening cysteine and the closing phenylalanine or tryptophan. A D gene is named only where the DNA matches it firmly. Expanded clones get a size class; other rows say once, few or many, or leave the size out.

>.|.|TRBV11-2|TRBJ2-3
CASSLSVLADTQYF
TGTGCCAGCAGCTTATCCGTTTTGGCAGATACGCAGTATTTT
>.|once|TRBV10-1|TRBJ2-1
CASSAASVPPHNEQFF
TGCGCCAGCAGTGCGGCGTCCGTCCCCCCTCACAATGAGCAGTTCTTC
>.|.|TRBV29-1|TRBJ1-2
CSVESSGRDGYTF
TGCAGCGTTGAAAGTTCTGGTAGAGATGGCTACACCTTC
>.|.|TRBV25-1|TRBJ2-7
CASSGGYHEQYF
TGTGCCAGCAGTGGGGGCTACCACGAGCAGTACTTC
>.|.|TRBV27|TRBJ2-7
CASSLSPGTPSYEQYF
TGTGCCAGCAGTTTAAGCCCCGGGACACCATCCTACGAGCAGTACTTC
>.|.|TRBV7-9|TRBJ1-1
CASSRQDTEAFF
TGTGCCAGCAGCCGCCAAGACACTGAAGCTTTCTTT
>TRBD1|.|TRBV5-6|TRBJ2-5
CASSSRGRPETQYF
TGTGCCAGCAGCTCCAGGGGGCGTCCAGAGACCCAGTACTTC
>.|once|TRBV5-4|TRBJ2-7
CASSPLEVAPSHEQYF
TGTGCCAGCAGCCCCTTGGAGGTCGCCCCCTCTCACGAGCAGTACTTC
>.|.|TRBV19|TRBJ1-5
CASMGPGGQPQHF
TGTGCCAGCATGGGCCCGGGGGGTCAGCCCCAGCATTTT
>.|.|TRBV7-9|TRBJ1-1
CASSPIGAGTWTEAFF
TGTGCCAGCAGCCCCATCGGGGCAGGGACTTGGACTGAAGCTTTCTTT
>.|.|TRBV9|TRBJ1-1
CASSVDQNTEAFF
TGTGCCAGCAGCGTAGATCAGAACACTGAAGCTTTCTTT
>.|.|TRBV28|TRBJ1-1
CASSPMLGEAFF
TGTGCCAGCAGTCCCATGTTGGGCGAAGCTTTCTTT
>TRBD2|.|TRBV28|TRBJ2-7
CASSPYTDRGWTSGRDEAEQYF
TGTGCCAGCAGCCCCTATACCGACAGGGGATGGACTAGCGGGAGGGACGAGGCCGAGCAGTACTTC
>.|.|TRBV27|TRBJ2-7
CASGWTYEQYF
TGTGCCAGCGGCTGGACGTACGAGCAGTACTTC
>TRBD1|.|TRBV28|TRBJ1-1
CASYPPQGGTEAFF
TGTGCCAGCTACCCCCCACAGGGGGGGACTGAAGCTTTCTTT
>.|.|TRBV6-4|TRBJ1-1
CASSVAANTEAFF
TGTGCCAGCAGTGTAGCCGCGAACACTGAAGCTTTCTTT
>TRBD2|.|TRBV19|TRBJ2-5
CASSTLAGVGETQYF
TGTGCCAGTAGTACCTTAGCGGGAGTGGGAGAGACCCAGTACTTC
>.|.|TRBV4-1|TRBJ1-1
CASSQGWTEAFF
TGCGCCAGCAGCCAGGGGTGGACTGAAGCTTTCTTT
>TRBD1|.|TRBV27|TRBJ2-7
CASKAGTGAYEQYF
TGTGCCAGCAAGGCTGGGACAGGGGCTTACGAGCAGTACTTC
>TRBD1|.|TRBV27|TRBJ2-7
CASSLGRTGWYEQYF
TGTGCCAGCAGTTTAGGCCGGACAGGGTGGTACGAGCAGTACTTC
>TRBD2|once|TRBV6-5|TRBJ2-1
CASSYGGSGNEQFF
TGTGCCAGCAGTTACGGCGGGAGTGGCAATGAGCAGTTCTTC
>.|.|TRBV5-3|TRBJ2-1
CARSLAISYNEQFF
TGTGCCAGAAGCTTGGCTATCTCCTACAATGAGCAGTTCTTC
>.|.|TRBV30|TRBJ1-2
CAWRIVRRIRF
TGTGCCTGGAGAATAGTTCGACGGATCAGGTTC
>TRBD2|once|TRBV27|TRBJ2-1
CASSPGTSGMGEQFF
TGTGCCAGCAGTCCCGGGACTAGCGGGATGGGTGAGCAGTTCTTC
>TRBD2|.|TRBV5-1|TRBJ2-5
CASSPGLAGFEYF
TGCGCCAGCAGCCCGGGACTAGCGGGATTCGAGTACTTC
>TRBD2|.|TRBV13|TRBJ2-2
CASSTSGNTGELFF
TGTGCCAGCAGTACTAGCGGAAACACCGGGGAGCTGTTTTTT
>.|.|TRBV1|TRBJ1-1
CTSSQSVLKGRANTEAFF
TGCACCAGCAGCCAATCAGTACTCAAGGGCAGGGCGAACACTGAAGCTTTCTTT
>.|.|TRBV19|TRBJ2-1
CASSFESMSSYNEQFF
TGTGCCAGTAGTTTCGAGTCCATGAGCTCCTACAATGAGCAGTTCTTC
>.|.|TRBV27|TRBJ1-5
CASSPGTLTQPQHF
TGTGCCAGCAGCCCAGGGACGCTTACGCAGCCCCAGCATTTT
>.|.|TRBV2|TRBJ2-1
CASSPLSGLREGEDEQFF
TGTGCCAGCAGTCCACTTAGCGGACTTCGCGAGGGAGAGGATGAGCAGTTCTTC
>.|.|TRBV10-1|TRBJ2-7
CASYEQYF
TGCGCCAGCTACGAGCAGTACTTC